This TCR beta chain was identified in a study of T cell repertoires in cytomegalovirus infection. Study summary: It was the public TCR beta signatures that indicated both CMV infection and matching HLA type.

The ends lost 0 bases at V and 7 bases at J; junction bases unmatched: 7. Per germline, CDR1 LNHNV and CDR2 YYDKDF (reference sequence). The CDR3 spans 15 residues. Study-wide points: HLA-C-restricted CMV-specific TCR beta clonotypes prevailed in the ex vivo response.

In TCRdb, the reads were re-called with MiXCR into one record per CDR3 protein. The table shows some 700,000 distinct CDR3 sequences, with roughly 33% occurring only once. As for this clonotype: Its antigen is unidentified.

The chain combines TRBV15 with TRBJ2-5; TRBD2 agrees at 8 bases. Sequenced material: cultured PBMCs, taken from culture after CMV antigen stimulation. This TCR was recovered from a human donor in good health (CMV status not recorded). Some clones in this sample may be carry-over from other donors' samples. CDR3 sequence: CATSRDTGGPVTQYF. The CDR3 bases are TGTGCCACCAGCAGAGACACGGGGGGGCCGGTGACCCAGTACTTC.